This T cell receptor beta chain is drawn from a study of cytomegalovirus exposure and HLA in healthy donors. Germline assignment: CDR1 SNHLY and CDR2 FYNNEI. Trimming removed 2 bases from V and 11 bases from J, with 21 bases in between. The length of the CDR3 is 15 residues. Whole-study findings and limits: Testing in vitro showed a few CMV-associated chains specific for CMV antigens. Reported findings show TCR beta sequences accurately forecast HLA-A and HLA-B alleles in most subjects.

On this clone: Its antigen is as yet unknown.

Vbeta (60) and Jbeta (13) primers were used in the PCR. Sequencing used immunoSEQ multiplex PCR; TCRdb keeps in-frame clones, though not all of them. The top ten clones hold approximately 1.8% of a sample with under 200,000 clones, around four fifths of them seen once. The chain links TRBV2 to TRBJ1-1, with D possibly being TRBD1 (6 bases). The sequenced material came from PBMCs. The TCR originated in a man aged 40-55 years in good health and CMV-seropositive. CDR3 in DNA: TGTGCCAGCAGTGAACCCCCCGGGGCGGGGGGGCTCGCTTTCTTT. It yields the protein CASSEPPGAGGLAFF. The full variable domain, in which reference TRBV2 and TRBJ1-1 provide the parts outside the CDR3, is EPEVTQTPSHQVTQMGQEVILRCVPISNHLYFYWYRQILGQKVEFLVSFYNNEISEKSEIFDDQFSVERPDGSNFTLKIRSTKLEDSAMYFCASSEPPGAGGLAFFGQGTRLTVV.